The entry that follows covers one TCR beta chain sequence. Trimming pared 6 bases from V and 9 bases from J, leaving 18 bases between. The CDR3 totals 13 residues. Germline values: CDR1 SQVTM, CDR2 ANQGSEA. The record originates from a study of T cell changes during pregnancy in multiple sclerosis. The data were produced by immunoSEQ multiplex PCR, yet TCRdb's version contains in-frame clones alone and is incomplete. Among approximately 45,000 clones listed, about 85% were seen once. The clonotype comes from a female donor with multiple sclerosis, enrolled in a pregnancy study. J is TRBJ2-1 and V is TRBV29-1; no clear D gene. The source material was CD4+ T cells from peripheral blood mononuclear cells, sampled before pregnancy. CDR3 coding DNA: TGCAGCGTATCCGCACCGCTAGAAGTTGAGCAGTTCTTC. Translating it yields CSVSAPLEVEQFF.